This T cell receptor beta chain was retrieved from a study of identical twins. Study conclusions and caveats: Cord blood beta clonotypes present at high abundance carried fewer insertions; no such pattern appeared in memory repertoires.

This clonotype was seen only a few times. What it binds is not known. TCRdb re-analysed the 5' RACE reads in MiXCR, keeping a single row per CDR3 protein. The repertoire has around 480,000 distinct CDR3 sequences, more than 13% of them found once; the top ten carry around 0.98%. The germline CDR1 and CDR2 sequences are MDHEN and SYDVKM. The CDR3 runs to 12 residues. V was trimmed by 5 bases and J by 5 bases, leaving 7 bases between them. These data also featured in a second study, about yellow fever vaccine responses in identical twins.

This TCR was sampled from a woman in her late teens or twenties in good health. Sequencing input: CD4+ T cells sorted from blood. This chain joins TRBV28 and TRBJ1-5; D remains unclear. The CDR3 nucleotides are TGTGCCAGCAGTCCCCCCTATCAGCCCCAGCATTTT. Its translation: CASSPPYQPQHF.